A few counts support the clone carrying this T cell receptor beta chain. Sequencing was performed with immunoSEQ multiplex PCR; in TCRdb, only in-frame clones are kept and a portion is missing. This table holds about 51,000 clones, about 80% found once. These data are taken from a study of control samples from healthy donors and cancer patients. Looked up from germline, CDR1 is MNHNS and CDR2 is SASEGT. The CDR3 covers 14 residues. V lost 3 bases, J lost 10 bases, and 13 bases lay in between. This receptor was obtained from a man in his 70s in good health. Sequencing used blood. This sequence joins TRBV6-1 and TRBJ1-6; the D is unclear. Here the CDR3 reads CASSEDPGNSPLHF. The CDR3 coding sequence is TGTGCCAGCAGTGAGGACCCTGGGAACTCACCCCTCCACTTT.